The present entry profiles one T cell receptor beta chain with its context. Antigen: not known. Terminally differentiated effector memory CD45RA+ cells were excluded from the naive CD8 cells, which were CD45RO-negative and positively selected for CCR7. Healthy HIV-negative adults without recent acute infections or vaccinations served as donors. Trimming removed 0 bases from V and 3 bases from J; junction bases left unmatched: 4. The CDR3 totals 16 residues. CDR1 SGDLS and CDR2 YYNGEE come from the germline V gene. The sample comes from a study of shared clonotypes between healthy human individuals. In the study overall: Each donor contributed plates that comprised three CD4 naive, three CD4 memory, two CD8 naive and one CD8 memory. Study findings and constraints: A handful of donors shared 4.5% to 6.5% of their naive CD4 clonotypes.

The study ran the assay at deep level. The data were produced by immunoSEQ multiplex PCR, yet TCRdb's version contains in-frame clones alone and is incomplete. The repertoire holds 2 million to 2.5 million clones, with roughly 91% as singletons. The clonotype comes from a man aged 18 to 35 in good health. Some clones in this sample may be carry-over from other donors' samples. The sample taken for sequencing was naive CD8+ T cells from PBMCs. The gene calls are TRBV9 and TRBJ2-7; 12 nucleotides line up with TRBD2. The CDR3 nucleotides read TGTGCCAGCAGCGTAGGTCTAGCGGGAGGGCTCTACGAGCAGTACTTC. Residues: CASSVGLAGGLYEQYF.